This T cell receptor beta chain was identified in a study of T cells in Graves' hyperthyroidism and ophthalmopathy. Points from the study as a whole: Separating ophthalmopathy from stable hyperthyroidism was achieved by a 13 V-J model. In blood, most of the thyroid clonotypes expanded above 0.001 were also present. Ophthalmopathy onset followed model prediction by a median about 6.5 months.

What was amplified from RNA transcripts were TCR beta CDR3 regions. HTBI primers were employed in a first-round RT-PCR of the TCR CDR3. TCRdb itself ran the multiplex PCR reads through MiXCR, one entry per CDR3 protein. The table has 500,000 to 600,000 distinct CDR3 sequences, 35% to 55% seen once. Remarks on this clonotype: What it binds is not known.

Disease duration under 2 months; hyperthyroidism patients were aged 18 to 65. V lost 8 bases, J lost 1 base, and 8 bases lay in between. Germline loops: CDR1 SGHTA, CDR2 FQGTGA. This CDR3 spans 13 amino acids. Material for sequencing was peripheral blood or thyroid tissue (not recorded which). This rearrangement joins TRBV7-3 to TRBJ2-2; D call uncertain. The receptor was derived from a woman aged 18-29 years with Graves' hyperthyroidism. This CDR3 is CASLVLNTGELFF. The CDR3 nucleotides read TGTGCCAGCTTAGTCCTGAACACCGGGGAGCTGTTTTTT. Using reference TRBV7-3 and TRBJ2-2 for the parts outside the CDR3, the full variable domain is GAGVSQTPSNKVTEKGKYVELRCDPISGHTALYWYRQSLGQGPEFLIYFQGTGAADDSGLPNDRFFAVRPEGSVSTLKIQRTERGDSAVYLCASLVLNTGELFFGEGSRLTVL.